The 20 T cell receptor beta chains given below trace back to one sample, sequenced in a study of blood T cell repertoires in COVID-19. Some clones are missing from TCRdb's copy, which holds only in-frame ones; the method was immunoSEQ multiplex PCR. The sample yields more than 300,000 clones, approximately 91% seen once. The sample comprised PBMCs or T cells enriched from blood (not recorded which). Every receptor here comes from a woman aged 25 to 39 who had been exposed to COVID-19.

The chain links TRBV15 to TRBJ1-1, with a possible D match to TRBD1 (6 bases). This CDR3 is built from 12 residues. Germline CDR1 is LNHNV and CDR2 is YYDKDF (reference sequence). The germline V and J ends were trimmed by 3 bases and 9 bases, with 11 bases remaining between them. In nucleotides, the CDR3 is TGTGCCACCAGCAGGGAACAGGGAAAAGCTTTCTTT. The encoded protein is CATSREQGKAFF.

CDR3 protein: CASSPIGGLNTIYF. The CDR3 coding sequence is TGTGCCAGCAGCCCGATAGGAGGGCTAAACACCATATATTTT. The chain employs TRBV14 and TRBJ1-3; D call uncertain. Germline CDR1 is SGHDN and CDR2 is FVKESK. V was trimmed by 4 bases and J by 6 bases, leaving 13 bases between them. The CDR3 length is 14 residues.

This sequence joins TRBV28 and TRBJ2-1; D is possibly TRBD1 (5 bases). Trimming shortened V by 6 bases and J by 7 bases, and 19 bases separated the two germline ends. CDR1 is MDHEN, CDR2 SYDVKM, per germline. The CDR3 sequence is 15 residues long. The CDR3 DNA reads TGTGCCAGCAGCTCCATTTATCACGCAGGGAATGAGCAGTTCTTC. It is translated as CASSSIYHAGNEQFF.

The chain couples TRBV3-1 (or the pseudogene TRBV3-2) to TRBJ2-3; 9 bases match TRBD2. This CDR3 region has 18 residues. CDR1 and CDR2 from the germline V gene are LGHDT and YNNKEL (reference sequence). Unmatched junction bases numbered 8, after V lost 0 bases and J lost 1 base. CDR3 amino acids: CASSQDPRGGLGTDTQYF. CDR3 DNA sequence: TGTGCCAGCAGCCAAGATCCGCGGGGGGGGCTGGGCACAGATACGCAGTATTTT.

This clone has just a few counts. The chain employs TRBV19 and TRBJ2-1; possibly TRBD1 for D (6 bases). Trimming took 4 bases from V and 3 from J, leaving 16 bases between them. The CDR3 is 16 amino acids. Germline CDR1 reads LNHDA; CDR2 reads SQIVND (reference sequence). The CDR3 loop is CASSKTTGNFYNEQFF. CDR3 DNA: TGTGCCAGTAGTAAGACAACAGGGAATTTCTACAATGAGCAGTTCTTC.

In DNA, the CDR3 is TGTGCCAGCAGCCAGGGACTAGCCGGGGGAGGAGAGCAGTTCTTC. This gives the protein CASSQGLAGGGEQFF. The rearrangement uses TRBV7-7 and TRBJ2-1; 9 bases are a match to TRBD2. J was trimmed by 10 bases and V by 5 bases; bases with no gene match: 12. Germline V CDR1 and CDR2: SSHAT, FNYEAQ (reference sequence). This CDR3 comprises 15 residues.

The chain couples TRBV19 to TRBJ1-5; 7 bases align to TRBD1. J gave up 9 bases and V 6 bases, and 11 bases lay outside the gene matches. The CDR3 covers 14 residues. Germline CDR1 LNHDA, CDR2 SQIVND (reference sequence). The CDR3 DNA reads TGTGCCAGTAGCCCTAGGGACAGCAGGAGGCCCCAGCATTTT. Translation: CASSPRDSRRPQHF.

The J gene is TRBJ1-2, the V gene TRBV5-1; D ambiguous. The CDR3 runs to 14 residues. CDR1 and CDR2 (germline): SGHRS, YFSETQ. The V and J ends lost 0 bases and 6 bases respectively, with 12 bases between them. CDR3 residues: CASSLVTPGNGYTF. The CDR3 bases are TGCGCCAGCAGCTTGGTGACCCCGGGGAATGGCTACACCTTC.

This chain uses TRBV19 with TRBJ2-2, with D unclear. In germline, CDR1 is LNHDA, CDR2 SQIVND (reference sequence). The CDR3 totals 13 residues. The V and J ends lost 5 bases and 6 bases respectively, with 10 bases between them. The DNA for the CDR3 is TGTGCCAGTAGTCCCACAGTCCCCGGGGAGCTGTTTTTT. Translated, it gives CASSPTVPGELFF.

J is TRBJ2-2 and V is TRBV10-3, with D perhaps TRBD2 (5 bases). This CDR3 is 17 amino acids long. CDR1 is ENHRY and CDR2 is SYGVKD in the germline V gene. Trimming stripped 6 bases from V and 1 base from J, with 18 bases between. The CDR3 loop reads CAIRPVGGHQNTGELFF. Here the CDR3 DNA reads TGTGCCATCAGGCCCGTCGGCGGGCACCAGAACACCGGGGAGCTGTTTTTT.

CDR3 DNA sequence: TGTGCCAGCAGTCCTACTCACAGGGTTGACTATAATTCACCCCTCCACTTT. Amino acids: CASSPTHRVDYNSPLHF. This rearrangement joins TRBV27 to TRBJ1-6; the D gene is possibly TRBD1 (6 bases). Germline CDR1 MNHEY, CDR2 SMNVEV (reference sequence). The V gene lost 5 bases and the J gene lost 3 bases, with 17 bases spanning the gap. This CDR3 comprises 17 residues.

The CDR3 is CASSSGHRGNQPQHF. DNA for the CDR3: TGTGCCAGCAGTTCGGGACACCGGGGCAATCAGCCCCAGCATTTT. The rearrangement links TRBV6-5 to TRBJ1-5; perhaps TRBD1 as D (6 bases). In germline, CDR1 is MNHEY, CDR2 SVGAGI. CDR3 size: 15 residues. Trimming took 4 bases from V and 2 from J, leaving 12 bases between them.

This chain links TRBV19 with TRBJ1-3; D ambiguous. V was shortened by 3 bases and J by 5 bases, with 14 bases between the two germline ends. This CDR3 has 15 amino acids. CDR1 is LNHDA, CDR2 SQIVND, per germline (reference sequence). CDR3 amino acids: CASSMRGGLRNTIYF. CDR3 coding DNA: TGTGCCAGTAGTATGCGGGGAGGGCTCCGAAACACCATATATTTT.

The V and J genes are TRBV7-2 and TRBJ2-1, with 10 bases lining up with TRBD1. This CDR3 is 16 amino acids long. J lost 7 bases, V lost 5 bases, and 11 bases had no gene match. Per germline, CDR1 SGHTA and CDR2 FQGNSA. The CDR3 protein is CASSEPGTGVGNEQFF. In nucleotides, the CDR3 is TGTGCCAGCAGCGAACCGGGGACAGGGGTAGGAAATGAGCAGTTCTTC.

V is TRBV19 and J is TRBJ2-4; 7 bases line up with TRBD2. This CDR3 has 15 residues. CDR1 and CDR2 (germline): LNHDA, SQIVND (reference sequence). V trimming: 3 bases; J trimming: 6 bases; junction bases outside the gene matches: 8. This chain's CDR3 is CASSMSDWGGNIQYF. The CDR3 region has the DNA TGTGCCAGTAGTATGTCCGACTGGGGGGGAAACATTCAGTACTTC. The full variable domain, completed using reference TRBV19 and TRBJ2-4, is DGGITQSPKYLFRKEGQNVTLSCEQNLNHDAMYWYRQDPGQGLRLIYYSQIVNDFQKGDIAEGYSVSREKKESFPLTVTSAQKNPTAFYLCASSMSDWGGNIQYFGAGTRLSVL.

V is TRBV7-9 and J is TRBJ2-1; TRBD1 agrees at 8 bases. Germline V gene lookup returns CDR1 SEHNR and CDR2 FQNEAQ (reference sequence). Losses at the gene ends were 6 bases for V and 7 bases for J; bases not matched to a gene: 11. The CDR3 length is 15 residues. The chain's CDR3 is CASRAGTGPLNEQFF. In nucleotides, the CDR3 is TGTGCCAGCAGGGCCGGGACAGGTCCTCTAAATGAGCAGTTCTTC.

The CDR3 loop reads CASSLYDRGRDTIYF. CDR3 coding DNA: TGTGCCAGCAGCCTTTATGACAGGGGGCGGGACACCATATATTTT. This chain connects TRBV7-2 to TRBJ1-3, with 10 positions matching TRBD1. The CDR3 loop spans 15 amino acids. Germline V gene lookup returns CDR1 SGHTA and CDR2 FQGNSA. V dropped 5 bases and J dropped 8; count of bases not matched to a gene: 9.

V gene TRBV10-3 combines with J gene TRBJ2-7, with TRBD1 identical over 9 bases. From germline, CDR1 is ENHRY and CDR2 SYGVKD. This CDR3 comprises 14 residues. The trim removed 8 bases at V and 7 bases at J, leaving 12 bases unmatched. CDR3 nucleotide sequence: TGTGCCATCCGGGGACAGGGTTCGCCGGGGGAGCAGTACTTC. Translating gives CAIRGQGSPGEQYF.

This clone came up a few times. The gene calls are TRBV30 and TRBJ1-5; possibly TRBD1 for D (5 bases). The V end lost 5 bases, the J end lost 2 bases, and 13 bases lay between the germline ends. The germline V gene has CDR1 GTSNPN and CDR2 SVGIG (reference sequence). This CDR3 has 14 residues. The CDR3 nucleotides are TGTGCCTGGGAATCGGGGGGGGGCAATCAGCCCCAGCATTTT. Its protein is CAWESGGGNQPQHF.

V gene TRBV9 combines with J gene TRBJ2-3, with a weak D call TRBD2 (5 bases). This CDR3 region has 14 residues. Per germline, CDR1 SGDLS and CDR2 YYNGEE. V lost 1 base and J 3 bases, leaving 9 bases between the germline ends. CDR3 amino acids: CASSVLRATDTQYF. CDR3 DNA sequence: TGTGCCAGCAGCGTACTGAGGGCTACAGATACGCAGTATTTT.